The entry below gives a single TCR beta chain sequence along with its context. Its specificity is unknown. This sample was taken from a study of OX40 agonist ivuxolimab in advanced cancers. For the study at large: An anti-OX40 (CD134) antibody with agonistic activity, ivuxolimab, was administered to patients. Under the entry rules, prior anti-PD-1, anti-PD-L1 or anti-CTLA-4 therapy was allowed, and roughly 41% had some. Age averaged around 54 years (range about 20 to 80), and less than 85% were male. The study's findings and limits: Relatively little clonal expansion, among the lowest observed, appeared in partial responders at 0.1-3.0 mg/kg.

Clones were sequenced by immunoSEQ multiplex PCR, and TCRdb holds only the in-frame ones, with some missing. Counted here are about 100,000 clones, approximately 89% occurring once; the ten biggest clones make up around 0.16%. V was trimmed by 1 base and J by 1 base, leaving 10 bases between them. This CDR3 is 16 amino acids long. Germline CDR1 reads SGHTA; CDR2 reads FQGTGA. This chain connects TRBV7-3 to TRBJ2-2, with D possibly TRBD2 on 5 matching bases. This TCR derives from an adult with an advanced solid tumor such as melanoma, head and neck, liver or kidney cancer. Here the sequenced sample was CD4+ or CD8+ T cells sorted from blood, taken in a trial of the OX40 agonist ivuxolimab. Here the CDR3 DNA reads TGTGCCAGCAGCTTAAGTCCGGGATTGAACACCGGGGAGCTGTTTTTT. This gives the protein CASSLSPGLNTGELFF.